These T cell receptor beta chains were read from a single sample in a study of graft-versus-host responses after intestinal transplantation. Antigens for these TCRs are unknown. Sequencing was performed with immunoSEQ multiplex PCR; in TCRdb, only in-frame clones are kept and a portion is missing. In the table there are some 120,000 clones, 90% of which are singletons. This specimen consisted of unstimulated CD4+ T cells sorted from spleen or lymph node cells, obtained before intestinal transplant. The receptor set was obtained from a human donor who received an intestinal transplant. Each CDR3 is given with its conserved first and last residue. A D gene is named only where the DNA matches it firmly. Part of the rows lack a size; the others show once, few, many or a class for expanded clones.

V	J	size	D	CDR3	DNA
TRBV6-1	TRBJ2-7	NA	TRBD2	CASSTGLAGVYEQYF	TGTGCCAGCAGTACAGGACTAGCGGGAGTTTACGAGCAGTACTTC
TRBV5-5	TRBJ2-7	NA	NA	CASSWRAYEQYF	TGTGCCAGCAGCTGGCGGGCCTACGAGCAGTACTTC
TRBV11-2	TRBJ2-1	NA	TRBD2	CASSRGLSPTSAVNEQFF	TGTGCCAGCAGCCGAGGACTTTCCCCGACTAGCGCAGTCAATGAGCAGTTCTTC
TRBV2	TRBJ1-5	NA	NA	CASSEEAVQPQHF	TGTGCCAGCAGTGAAGAGGCGGTGCAGCCCCAGCATTTT
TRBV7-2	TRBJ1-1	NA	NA	CASSPYPNTEAFF	TGTGCCAGCAGCCCCTACCCGAACACTGAAGCTTTCTTT
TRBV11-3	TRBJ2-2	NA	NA	CASSYDGGTGELFF	TGTGCCAGCAGCTACGATGGAGGCACCGGGGAGCTGTTTTTT
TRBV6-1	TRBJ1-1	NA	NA	CASSEKSNMNTEAFF	TGTGCCAGCAGTGAAAAATCCAACATGAACACTGAAGCTTTCTTT
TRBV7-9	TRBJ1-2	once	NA	CASSLRGDYGYTF	TGTGCCAGCAGCTTACGGGGAGACTATGGCTACACCTTC
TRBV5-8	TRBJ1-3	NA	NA	CASSFGAAAGNTIYF	TGTGCCAGCAGCTTTGGGGCCGCGGCTGGAAACACCATATATTTT
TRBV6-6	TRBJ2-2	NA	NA	CASNGIPNTGELFF	TGTGCCAGTAACGGGATCCCGAACACCGGGGAGCTGTTTTTT
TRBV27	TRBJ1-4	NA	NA	CASSLRYNEKLFF	TGTGCCAGCAGTTTACGGTATAATGAAAAACTGTTTTTT
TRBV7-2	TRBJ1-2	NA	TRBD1	CASSTYRGIYGYTF	TGTGCCAGCAGCACCTACAGGGGGATCTATGGCTACACCTTC
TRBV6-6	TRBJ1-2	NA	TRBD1	CASSWGQGARGYTF	TGTGCCAGCAGTTGGGGACAGGGGGCGCGTGGCTACACCTTC
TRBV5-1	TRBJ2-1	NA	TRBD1	CASSIGTGGSEQFF	TGCGCCAGCAGCATCGGGACAGGGGGAAGTGAGCAGTTCTTC
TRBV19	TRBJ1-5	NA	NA	CASTTHRDSNQPQHF	TGTGCCAGTACCACCCACAGAGATAGCAATCAGCCCCAGCATTTT
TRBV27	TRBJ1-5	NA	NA	CASSPTGSNQPQHF	TGTGCCAGCAGTCCGACAGGTAGCAATCAGCCCCAGCATTTT
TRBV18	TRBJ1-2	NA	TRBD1	CASSLYRTGDFYTF	TGTGCCAGCTCACTCTATCGGACAGGTGACTTCTACACCTTC
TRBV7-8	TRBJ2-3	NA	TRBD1	CASSLAMRTGPTDTQYF	TGTGCCAGCAGCTTAGCGATGAGGACAGGGCCAACAGATACGCAGTATTTT
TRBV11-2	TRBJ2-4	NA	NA	CASSLGEGGIQYF	TGTGCCAGCAGCCTAGGGGAGGGGGGCATTCAGTACTTC
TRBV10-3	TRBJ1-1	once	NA	CAISESTGQNTEAFF	TGTGCCATCAGTGAGTCGACTGGACAGAACACTGAAGCTTTCTTT
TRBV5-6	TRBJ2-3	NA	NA	CASSLVPAGRTDTQYF	TGTGCCAGCAGCTTGGTCCCTGCGGGCCGCACAGATACGCAGTATTTT
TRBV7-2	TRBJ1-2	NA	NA	CASSLVLGAYYGYTF	TGTGCCAGCAGCTTAGTGCTGGGGGCGTACTATGGCTACACCTTC
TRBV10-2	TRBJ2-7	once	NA	CASTRGRPYEQYF	TGCGCCAGCACGAGAGGGCGGCCCTACGAGCAGTACTTC
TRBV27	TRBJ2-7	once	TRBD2	CASSYPFRRRREGSEQYF	TGTGCCAGCAGTTACCCCTTCCGGAGGCGGCGGGAGGGCTCTGAGCAGTACTTC
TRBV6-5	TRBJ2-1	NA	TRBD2	CASSYQFAGGRNEQFF	TGTGCCAGCAGTTACCAGTTCGCGGGGGGGCGGAATGAGCAGTTCTTC
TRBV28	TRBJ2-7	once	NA	CASSLRRGPSYEQYF	TGTGCCAGCAGTTTACGGCGGGGACCTTCCTACGAGCAGTACTTC